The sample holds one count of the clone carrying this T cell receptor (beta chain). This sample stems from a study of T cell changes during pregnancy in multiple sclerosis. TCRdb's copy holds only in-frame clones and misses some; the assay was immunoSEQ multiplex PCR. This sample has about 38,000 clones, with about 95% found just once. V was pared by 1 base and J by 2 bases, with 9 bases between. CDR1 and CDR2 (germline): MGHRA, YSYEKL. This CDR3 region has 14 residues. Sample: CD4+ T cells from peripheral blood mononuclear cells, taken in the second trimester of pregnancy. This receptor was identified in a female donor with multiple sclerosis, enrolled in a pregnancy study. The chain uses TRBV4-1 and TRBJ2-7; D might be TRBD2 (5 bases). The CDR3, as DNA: TGCGCCAGCAGCCAAGCCCGCGGGCCCTACGAGCAGTACTTC. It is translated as CASSQARGPYEQYF.